This T cell receptor (beta chain) was retrieved from a study of blood T cell repertoires in COVID-19. Study context: Acute and convalescent COVID-19 samples came from the United States, Italy and Spain. In each case, the material was cDNA or gDNA derived from T cells, B-cell-depleted T cells, or PBMCs.

The authors' processing: Amplifying reference gene primers gave estimates of nucleated cell counts. Only in-frame clones appear in the TCRdb table, and some are missing; sequencing was by immunoSEQ multiplex PCR. V, J and clone size reflect that table, while D and trimming were determined from the DNA. Of tens of thousands of clones in the sample, roughly 91% were seen once. J gave up 7 bases and V 0 bases, and 8 bases lay outside the gene matches. Germline loops: CDR1 SGHNT, CDR2 YYREEE (reference sequence). This CDR3 has 16 amino acids. This receptor was identified in a human donor in a cohort sampled during active COVID-19. This rearrangement joins TRBV5-4 to TRBJ2-1; TRBD2 matches at 9 bases. Sample: peripheral blood. Written as DNA, the CDR3 is TGTGCCAGCAGCTTGGGGTCGAGCGGGGGGCCGAATGAGCAGTTCTTC. It encodes CASSLGSSGGPNEQFF.